This record concerns one T cell receptor beta chain sequence. This CDR3 region has 15 residues. Looked up from germline, CDR1 is SNHLY and CDR2 is FYNNEI. V shed 7 bases and J shed 1 base, with 16 bases lying between them. The data stem from a study of shared clonotypes between healthy human individuals. Deep level was the assay's run setting. Data came from immunoSEQ multiplex PCR; TCRdb stores just in-frame clones and leaves some out. This sample has 2 million to 2.5 million clones, with about nine tenths found just once. The gene calls are TRBV2 and TRBJ2-5; D perhaps matches TRBD2 (5 bases). The source material was naive CD4+ T cells from PBMCs. Subset specified: CD45RA+ positively selected. The TCR comes from a man aged 18 to 29 in good health. Some clones in this sample may be carry-over from other donors' samples. CDR3 residues: CASTEVEGAQETQYF. The DNA of the CDR3 is TGTGCCAGCACCGAGGTAGAGGGAGCCCAAGAGACCCAGTACTTC. The full variable domain, rest sourced from reference TRBV2 and TRBJ2-5, is EPEVTQTPSHQVTQMGQEVILRCVPISNHLYFYWYRQILGQKVEFLVSFYNNEISEKSEIFDDQFSVERPDGSNFTLKIRSTKLEDSAMYFCASTEVEGAQETQYFGPGTRLLVL.